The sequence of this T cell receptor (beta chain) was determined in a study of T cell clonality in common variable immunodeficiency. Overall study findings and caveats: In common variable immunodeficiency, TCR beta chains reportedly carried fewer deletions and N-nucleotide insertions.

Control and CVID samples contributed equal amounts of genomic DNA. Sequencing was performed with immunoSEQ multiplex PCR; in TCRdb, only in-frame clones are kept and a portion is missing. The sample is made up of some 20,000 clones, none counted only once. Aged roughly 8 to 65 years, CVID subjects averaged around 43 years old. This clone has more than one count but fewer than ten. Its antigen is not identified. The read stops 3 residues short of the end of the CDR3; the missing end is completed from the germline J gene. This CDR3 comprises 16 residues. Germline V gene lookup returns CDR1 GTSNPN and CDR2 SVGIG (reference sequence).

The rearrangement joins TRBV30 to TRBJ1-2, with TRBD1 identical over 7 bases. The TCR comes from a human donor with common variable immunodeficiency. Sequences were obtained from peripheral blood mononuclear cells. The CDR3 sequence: CAWSARVPGQLRGYTF. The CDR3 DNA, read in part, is TGTGCCTGGAGTGCTCGAGTTCCGGGACAGCTTCGCGGC.